The rows below give T cell receptor beta chains drawn from one sample of a study of T cell responses to AZD1222 COVID-19 vaccine. Measured with immunoSEQ multiplex PCR; TCRdb has only the in-frame clones, and not every one. The sample lists approximately 110,000 clones, roughly nine tenths occurring once. This specimen was peripheral blood, taken 28 days after the second AZD1222 dose. The source of these receptors is an adult who received the AZD1222 COVID-19 vaccine. The CDR3 runs from the conserved cysteine through the conserved F or W. The D gene is left open where the match is weak. Rows may omit the clone size; those that give it use once, few, many or a size class.

>TRBJ2-1|TRBV21-1|.|.
TGTGCCAGCAGCAAAACCCTAGCAACCTGGGTGGCGGTGTCGGGCGTGGGCAGCAATGAGCAGTTCTTC
CASSKTLATWVAVSGVGSNEQFF
>TRBJ1-1|TRBV6-4|.|.
TGTGCCAGCCCAAAGGTCATGGGGGGCACTGAAGCTTTCTTT
CASPKVMGGTEAFF
>TRBJ2-1|TRBV6-4|TRBD2|.
TGTGCCAGCAGAACTAGCGGAAGGGGGAATGAGCAGTTCTTC
CASRTSGRGNEQFF
>TRBJ2-3|TRBV6-4|.|few
TGTGCCAGCAGTGACGAGGGGGCGGGAGGCACAGATACGCAGTATTTT
CASSDEGAGGTDTQYF
>TRBJ2-2|TRBV27|.|.
TGTGCCAGCACCCAATCAGGGGCTACGAACACCGGGGAGCTGTTTTTT
CASTQSGATNTGELFF
>TRBJ1-1|TRBV24-1|TRBD1|.
TGTGCCACCAGTGATTCCGGACAGGGAGGGAAGGCTTTCTTT
CATSDSGQGGKAFF
>TRBJ2-1|TRBV28|TRBD1|.
TGTGCCAGCAGTTACCGGACAGGGTACTACAATGAGCAGTTCTTC
CASSYRTGYYNEQFF
>TRBJ2-7|TRBV5-1|TRBD2|.
TGCGCCAGCAGCCCCGGGACTAGGGGGGCCGAGCAGTACTTC
CASSPGTRGAEQYF
>TRBJ1-3|TRBV5-5|.|.
TGTGCCAGCAGCTTGGGAGGGAGTGGAAACACCATATATTTT
CASSLGGSGNTIYF
>TRBJ2-1|TRBV30|.|.
TGTGCCTGGAGTGTACAAATGGTGAATGAGCAGTTCTTC
CAWSVQMVNEQFF
>TRBJ2-7|TRBV28|.|.
TGTGCCAGCAGTTCTGGTGGAGTAGACTACGAGCAGTACTTC
CASSSGGVDYEQYF
>TRBJ2-7|TRBV7-2|TRBD1|.
TGTGCCAGCAGCTTAGCAGGGGGCCCCTACGAGCAGTACTTC
CASSLAGGPYEQYF
>TRBJ1-1|TRBV6-6|.|.
TGTGCCAGCAGGGGGGCGAACACTGAAGCTTTCTTT
CASRGANTEAFF
>TRBJ2-7|TRBV27|.|.
TGTGCCAGCAGGAGGGCGGGCCCTTTGCCCTACGAGCAGTACTTC
CASRRAGPLPYEQYF
>TRBJ2-1|TRBV4-2|TRBD2|.
TGTGCCAGCAGCATAGAAAGGGTAGCGGGAGGGTGGTATGAGCAGTTCTTC
CASSIERVAGGWYEQFF
>TRBJ2-1|TRBV6-1|TRBD2|.
TGTGCCAGCAGTGAAGCGCCTAGCGGGAGTTACAATGAGCAGTTCTTC
CASSEAPSGSYNEQFF
>TRBJ2-3|TRBV5-1|TRBD2|.
TGCGCCAGCAGCTTGGCTTGGACTAGCGGGCCAAGCACAGATACGCAGTATTTT
CASSLAWTSGPSTDTQYF
>TRBJ2-5|TRBV10-2|.|.
TGCGCCAGCAGTGAGGGACACTCTCAAGAGACCCAGTACTTC
CASSEGHSQETQYF
>TRBJ1-1|TRBV11-3|.|once
TGTGCCAGCAGCCAAGGGGGGGGCAAGGCTGAAGCTTTCTTT
CASSQGGGKAEAFF
>TRBJ2-3|TRBV2|TRBD2|.
TGTGCCACCTCTAGCGGGATTCAGACAGATACGCAGTATTTT
CATSSGIQTDTQYF
>TRBJ1-2|TRBV7-9|.|.
TGTGCCAGCAGCTTATCAGGAGACACCATGGGTGGTGGCTACACCTTC
CASSLSGDTMGGGYTF
>TRBJ1-5|TRBV30|.|.
TGTGCCTGTTGGGACATTCGCAATCAGCCCCAGCATTTT
CACWDIRNQPQHF
>TRBJ2-7|TRBV5-5|.|.
TGTGCCAGCAGCCCCTTTCCCGGGACTGTGGACTCCTACGAGCAGTACTTC
CASSPFPGTVDSYEQYF
>TRBJ2-7|TRBV30|.|.
TGTGCCTGGAGTGTAGCGGCGGGCCGTTACGAGCAGTACTTC
CAWSVAAGRYEQYF